These 24 T cell receptor beta chains were sequenced from one sample in a study of somatic mutations in cytotoxic T cells in rheumatoid arthritis. The assay was immunoSEQ multiplex PCR, and TCRdb's table has in-frame clones only and misses some. The sample includes some 8,700 clones, around 75% of them seen just once. The sample consisted of CD8+ T cells sorted from blood. The source of these receptors is a woman in her forties or fifties in good health.

This clone was counted a few times. V and J are TRBV27 and TRBJ2-4, with TRBD2 matching over 13 bases. CDR3 length: 19 residues. Trimming at V came to 6 bases and at J to 5 bases, leaving 16 bases not matched to a gene. From germline, CDR1 is MNHEY and CDR2 SMNVEV (reference sequence). The DNA of the CDR3 is TGTGCCAGCAGCAAACGAACTAGCGGGGGGGCAGTTACCGAAAACATTCAGTACTTC. It codes for CASSKRTSGGAVTENIQYF.

V is TRBV11-2 and J is TRBJ1-1; maybe TRBD1 (6 bases). CDR1 and CDR2 from the germline V gene are SGHAT and FQNNGV. Trimming took off 5 bases at V and 4 bases at J, with 17 bases between the two ends. The CDR3 length is 15 residues. The chain's CDR3 is CASSTIGGQLTEAFF. The DNA of the CDR3 is TGTGCCAGCAGCACCATAGGGGGACAACTCACTGAAGCTTTCTTT.

As for this clone: This likely stems from a read error, as it lies one base from a far larger clone. This specimen includes other DNA sequences encoding the same CDR3. This chain links TRBV15 with TRBJ1-5; the D gene is possibly TRBD1 (6 bases). Germline V gene lookup returns CDR1 LNHNV and CDR2 YYDKDF (reference sequence). This CDR3 region has 12 residues. CDR3 sequence: CATSSGAQPQDF. In nucleotides, the CDR3 is TGTGCCACCAGCTCAGGGGCTCAGCCCCAGGATTTT.

This clone qualifies as medium-sized (0.01 to 0.1%). CDR3 loop: CASSLSGTGLVYGYTF. In DNA, the CDR3 is TGTGCCAGCAGTTTATCCGGGACAGGGTTGGTCTATGGCTACACCTTC. This rearrangement joins TRBV27 to TRBJ1-2; 9 bases are a match to TRBD1. Germline CDR1 MNHEY, CDR2 SMNVEV (reference sequence). Germline trimming cut 0 bases from V and 4 bases from J; bases unmatched to any gene: 6. The CDR3 length is 16 residues.

The V call is TRBV29-1, the J call TRBJ1-1, with D hard to call. This CDR3 contains 14 residues. Trimming pared 6 bases from V and 0 bases from J, leaving 14 bases between. Germline V CDR1 and CDR2: SQVTM, ANQGSEA. DNA for the CDR3: TGCAGCGTCCTATTTCCTACTATGAACACTGAAGCTTTCTTT. Translating gives CSVLFPTMNTEAFF.

The chain joins TRBV28 to TRBJ2-1; 8 bases are shared with TRBD2. J was trimmed by 4 bases and V by 3 bases; bases with no gene match: 14. Germline V gene data show CDR1 as MDHEN and CDR2 as SYDVKM. This CDR3 has 18 amino acids. In nucleotides, the CDR3 is TGTGCCAGCAGTTTTCCGTCGGAAAGCGGGGGCGCTTACAATGAGCAGTTCTTC. Encoded protein: CASSFPSESGGAYNEQFF.

The chain employs TRBV19 and TRBJ2-7, with D perhaps TRBD1 (5 bases). This CDR3 has 13 amino acids. Trimming took 3 bases from V and 3 from J, leaving 9 bases between them. CDR1 and CDR2 (germline): LNHDA, SQIVND (reference sequence). The CDR3 region is CASSIGHNYEQYF. For the CDR3, the DNA is TGTGCCAGTAGTATCGGACACAACTACGAGCAGTACTTC.

J is TRBJ2-7 and V is TRBV5-6; TRBD1 might be the D (6 bases). Trimming shortened V by 5 bases and J by 4 bases, and 13 bases separated the two germline ends. The CDR3 has 13 residues. Germline assignment: CDR1 SGHDT and CDR2 YYEEEE. This CDR3 reads CASRGQNLYEQYF. CDR3 sequence (DNA): TGTGCCAGCAGGGGACAAAACTTGTACGAGCAGTACTTC.

This clone appeared a single time. J is TRBJ2-7 and V is TRBV4-2; 11 bases align to TRBD2. V gave up 4 bases and J gave up 0 bases; unmatched junction bases: 11. This CDR3 spans 18 amino acids. Germline CDR1 and CDR2: LGHNA and YNFKEQ. DNA for the CDR3: TGTGCCAGCAGCCCCCTAACCGGGACTAGCGGTAGCTCCTACGAGCAGTACTTC. Protein: CASSPLTGTSGSSYEQYF.

This clone came up once. V usage is TRBV19 and J usage is TRBJ2-1; TRBD1 is a possible D gene (5 bases). The ends were cut back, 7 bases at V and 0 bases at J, with 13 bases in the middle. The CDR3 has 15 residues. Germline V CDR1 and CDR2: LNHDA, SQIVND (reference sequence). CDR3 sequence (DNA): TGTGCCAGTAATGTGGGGCGAAGCTCCTACAATGAGCAGTTCTTC. Translating gives CASNVGRSSYNEQFF.

V gene TRBV7-8 combines with J gene TRBJ1-2, with D hard to call. The CDR3 is 18 residues long. CDR1 is SGHVS, CDR2 FQNEAQ, per germline. The ends were cut back, 2 bases at V and 6 bases at J, with 25 bases in the middle. The CDR3 DNA reads TGTGCCAGCAGCTTATCTCGGGCAGCCCTGTTGGACTTGGATGGCTACACCTTC. This codes for CASSLSRAALLDLDGYTF.

The chain employs TRBV19 and TRBJ2-1, with 8 bases fitting TRBD2. The germline CDR1 and CDR2 sequences are LNHDA and SQIVND (reference sequence). This CDR3 has 14 residues. V lost 7 bases, J lost 9 bases, and 11 bases stayed unmatched. The CDR3 is CASTPGLESSEQFF. CDR3 in DNA: TGTGCCAGTACCCCGGGACTAGAGTCGAGTGAGCAGTTCTTC.

V usage is TRBV4-3 and J usage is TRBJ2-1; TRBD2 matches at 8 bases. The CDR3 loop spans 15 amino acids. CDR1 is LGHNA, CDR2 YSLEER, per germline. V shed 0 bases and J 3 bases; nucleotides not matched to a gene: 1. This CDR3 reads CASSQDRGGYNEQFF. The CDR3 nucleotides are TGCGCCAGCAGCCAAGATCGGGGGGGCTACAATGAGCAGTTCTTC.

This chain connects TRBV19 to TRBJ1-5, with D possibly matching TRBD1 (6 bases). Germline V lookup: CDR1 LNHDA, CDR2 SQIVND (reference sequence). V lost 3 bases to trimming and J lost 3 bases, with 9 bases between them. The CDR3 runs 14 residues. The CDR3 coding sequence is TGTGCCAGTAGTATTCGGGACACCAATCAGCCCCAGCATTTT. It translates to CASSIRDTNQPQHF.

This clone was observed a single time. The J gene is TRBJ2-1, the V gene TRBV9, with 7 positions matching TRBD2. Trimming took 0 bases from V and 1 from J; bases not matched to a gene: 4. The CDR3 has 16 residues. Germline V gives CDR1 SGDLS, CDR2 YYNGEE. CDR3 DNA sequence: TGTGCCAGCAGCGTAGTAGCTAGCGGATCCTACAATGAGCAGTTCTTC. This codes for CASSVVASGSYNEQFF.

The chain couples TRBV10-3 to TRBJ2-1, with TRBD2 matching 15 bases. The CDR3 contains 19 residues. Unmatched junction bases numbered 14, after V lost 3 bases and J lost 8 bases. Germline CDR1 reads ENHRY; CDR2 reads SYGVKD. The CDR3, as DNA: TGTGCCATCAGTGAAGTTCCGGGTGGGACTAGCGGGGGGATGGATGAGCAGTTCTTC. Amino acid sequence: CAISEVPGGTSGGMDEQFF.

The chain has TRBV2 and TRBJ2-3; D is unresolved. Germline V gene data show CDR1 as SNHLY and CDR2 as FYNNEI. The CDR3 is made up of 15 amino acids. The germline V and J ends were trimmed by 7 bases and 1 base, with 15 bases remaining between them. The CDR3 DNA sequence: TGTGCCAGCATTTTTGCAGGTTTTCGCACAGATACGCAGTATTTT. This encodes CASIFAGFRTDTQYF.

The CDR3 is CASSTGGDAGYTF. The CDR3 DNA reads as TGTGCCAGTAGTACAGGGGGCGATGCTGGCTACACCTTC. The chain couples TRBV19 to TRBJ1-2; 8 bases are shared with TRBD1. Trimming cost V 4 bases and J 7 bases; bases outside gene matches: 5. Germline V gene sequence: CDR1 LNHDA, CDR2 SQIVND (reference sequence). The CDR3 spans 13 residues.

This rearrangement joins TRBV7-9 to TRBJ1-4; D may be TRBD1 (6 bases). Germline V lookup: CDR1 SEHNR, CDR2 FQNEAQ (reference sequence). Trimming shortened V by 4 bases and J by 4 bases, and 16 bases separated the two germline ends. The CDR3 spans 16 residues. As DNA, the CDR3 is TGTGCCAGCAGCTCCCCAGGGGCCCCCTTTAATGAAAAACTGTTTTTT. Translating it yields CASSSPGAPFNEKLFF.

The chain uses TRBV27 and TRBJ1-1, with no clear D. The CDR3 spans 14 residues. CDR1 is MNHEY and CDR2 is SMNVEV in the germline V gene (reference sequence). Trimming stripped 2 bases from V and 4 bases from J, with 11 bases between. The CDR3 loop reads CASSLGSLGTEAFF. The CDR3 DNA follows: TGTGCCAGCAGTTTAGGGAGTTTGGGCACTGAAGCTTTCTTT.

The V and J genes are TRBV5-8 and TRBJ1-2, with D possibly being TRBD1 (6 bases). The CDR3 spans 14 residues. Germline V CDR1 and CDR2: SGHTS, YDEGEE. V was cut by 4 bases and J by 5 bases, with 15 bases left in between. CDR3 bases: TGTGCCAGCAGCATGGTGGACAGCTTTTATGGCTACACCTTC. It codes for CASSMVDSFYGYTF.

This clone has just one count. The chain carries TRBV5-4 and TRBJ2-2; unclear D gene. Germline loops: CDR1 SGHNT, CDR2 YYREEE (reference sequence). CDR3 length equals 12 residues. The germline V and J ends were trimmed by 4 bases and 1 base, with 2 bases remaining between them. CDR3 residues: CASSLNTGELFF. The CDR3 region has the DNA TGTGCCAGCAGCCTGAACACCGGGGAGCTGTTTTTT.

This chain links TRBV29-1 with TRBJ2-7; 9 bases agree with TRBD1. The CDR3 length is 13 residues. V gave up 4 bases and J gave up 1 base; unmatched junction bases: 2. Germline-derived CDR1 and CDR2 are SQVTM and ANQGSEA. CDR3 coding DNA: TGCAGCGTTGGGACAGGGGATTCCTACGAGCAGTACTTC. This codes for CSVGTGDSYEQYF.

The rearrangement links TRBV11-2 to TRBJ2-7; 11 nucleotides agree with TRBD1. Trimming took 5 bases from V and 5 from J; bases not matched to a gene: 8. Germline V gene lookup returns CDR1 SGHAT and CDR2 FQNNGV. The CDR3 is 15 residues long. The CDR3 here is CASSPGQGARNEQYF. The CDR3 nucleotides read TGTGCCAGCAGCCCCGGACAGGGGGCAAGAAACGAGCAGTACTTC.